These T cell receptor beta chains were read from a single sample in a study of CD4 T cell repertoires in COVID-19. Profiled with immunoSEQ multiplex PCR; TCRdb holds only in-frame clones, not every one. The repertoire has approximately 75,000 clones, 83% of them found once; the top ten carry 0.45% to 0.7%. Specimen: CD4+ T cells from peripheral blood, collected after recovery from COVID-19. These receptors were collected from a human donor who had COVID-19. CDR3s include the opening cysteine and the closing phenylalanine or tryptophan.

len: 15; v_gene: TRBV6-6; CDR3aa: CASTSQVGSSYEQYF
len: 12; v_gene: TRBV30; CDR3aa: CAWSVGMNIQYF
len: 12; v_gene: TRBV6-6; CDR3aa: CASGGGPYEQYF
len: 15; v_gene: TRBV6-5; CDR3aa: CASTPGLAFYNEQFF
len: 16; v_gene: TRBV19; CDR3aa: CASSIKGAATSNVLTF
len: 18; v_gene: TRBV7-5; CDR3aa: CARSYGFTGDTSTDTQYF
len: 14; v_gene: TRBV30; CDR3aa: CAWSVGRINEKLFF
len: 16; v_gene: TRBV28; CDR3aa: CASSRYSTARISEAFF
len: 12; v_gene: TRBV6-5; CDR3aa: CASSYEGYEQFF
len: 15; v_gene: TRBV10-3; CDR3aa: CAISGWGGDFNEQFF
len: 15; v_gene: TRBV18; CDR3aa: CASSPAKSSYNEQFF
len: 15; v_gene: TRBV7-2; CDR3aa: CASSLGVRSSYEQYF
len: 14; v_gene: TRBV7-9; CDR3aa: CASTSGTGHEKLFF
len: 14; v_gene: TRBV2; CDR3aa: CASQLGSLPDTQYF
len: 16; v_gene: TRBV5-6; CDR3aa: CASSLALSGGGETQYF
len: 16; v_gene: TRBV7-6; CDR3aa: CASSLDRGIDTGELFF
len: 15; v_gene: TRBV6-5; CDR3aa: CASSYSKEENEKLFF
len: 16; v_gene: TRBV25-1; CDR3aa: CASTPGTGAPNTEAFF
len: 16; v_gene: TRBV18; CDR3aa: CASSPWGGTEDQPQHF
len: 19; v_gene: TRBV3-1/TRBV3-2; CDR3aa: CASSLWRTSGGEYTGELFF
len: 15; v_gene: TRBV5-4; CDR3aa: CASSLGDRVGYGYTF
len: 15; v_gene: TRBV3-1/TRBV3-2; CDR3aa: CASSLLTSGFYEQYF
len: 18; v_gene: TRBV19; CDR3aa: CASSIEGPTSYSNQPQHF
len: 19; v_gene: TRBV11-3; CDR3aa: CASRIVTGRSLIPSYEQYF
len: 14; v_gene: TRBV30; CDR3aa: CAWLRGRPAYEQYF
len: 13; v_gene: TRBV7-9; CDR3aa: CASSLTAKNIQYF
len: 16; v_gene: TRBV5-4; CDR3aa: CASSLVGEANTGELFF
len: 16; v_gene: TRBV7-6; CDR3aa: CASSASPGLTGNTIYF
len: 15; v_gene: TRBV7-6; CDR3aa: CASSRGGAGNQPQHF
len: 12; v_gene: TRBV5-8; CDR3aa: CASSLLRSPLHF
len: 12; v_gene: TRBV30; CDR3aa: CAWSHPGPGQYF
len: 15; v_gene: TRBV5-1; CDR3aa: CASSLTGSDYNEQFF
len: 13; v_gene: TRBV9; CDR3aa: CASSVGEYTEAFF
len: 16; v_gene: TRBV7-9; CDR3aa: CASSFGLAGGHNEQFF
len: 14; v_gene: TRBV7-9; CDR3aa: CASILNADVGTQYF
len: 16; v_gene: TRBV5-5; CDR3aa: CASSLGGTGVENIQYF
len: 16; v_gene: TRBV2; CDR3aa: CASSSSGLPVTDTQYF
len: 15; v_gene: TRBV5-1; CDR3aa: CASSVRANPYNEQFF
len: 15; v_gene: TRBV19; CDR3aa: CASSGYGRSNEKLFF
len: 15; v_gene: TRBV21-1; CDR3aa: CASSPGALLSYEQYF
len: 15; v_gene: TRBV5-4; CDR3aa: CASSLQGRQKETQYF
len: 15; v_gene: TRBV19; CDR3aa: CASSPYRDIQETQYF
len: 12; v_gene: TRBV6-5; CDR3aa: CASYNQRTEAFF
len: 16; v_gene: TRBV6-7; CDR3aa: CASSYSGGRAQETQYF
len: 15; v_gene: TRBV7-2; CDR3aa: CASSHQKTAYNEQFF
len: 13; v_gene: TRBV6-5; CDR3aa: CASSRTTGYEQYF
len: 15; v_gene: TRBV3-1/TRBV3-2; CDR3aa: CASSQDTSGWEGYTF
len: 15; v_gene: TRBV5-6; CDR3aa: CASSMGRRATDTQYF
len: 15; v_gene: TRBV2; CDR3aa: CASRGDRLSADTQYF
len: 14; v_gene: TRBV21-1; CDR3aa: CASSKVGDFEKLFF
len: 16; v_gene: TRBV4-2; CDR3aa: CASSQDRTDRNYGYTF
len: 13; v_gene: TRBV10-2; CDR3aa: CASSSGGPEAQYF
len: 14; v_gene: TRBV7-9; CDR3aa: CASSLGYSNQPQHF
len: 18; v_gene: TRBV1; CDR3aa: CTSSLGTSVPPLYNEQFF
len: 15; v_gene: TRBV28; CDR3aa: CASSLSARPSYGYTF
len: 13; v_gene: TRBV6-5; CDR3aa: CASTSQGPDTQYF
len: 13; v_gene: TRBV5-3; CDR3aa: CARSANTGAEQYF
len: 16; v_gene: TRBV9; CDR3aa: CASSPDTGTGQETQYF